This T cell receptor beta chain was documented in a study of blood T cells in healthy people across ages. A second PCR of 7 to 11 cycles used a sample-barcoded 5' primer and a J-beta primer mix. Every cDNA was tagged by a template-switch adaptor with 12 random nucleotides. Via MiXCR, TCRdb re-called the 5' RACE reads, giving one row per CDR3 protein. The sample holds about 1,400,000 distinct CDR3 sequences, 42% seen once. Researchers report isolating at least 6.5 million PBMCs per sample. As for this clonotype: Antigen specificity is unknown. A read error may explain this, as a much larger clone is one base away.

Regarding the study as a whole: Versus aged donors, long-lived donors had higher diversity and more naive CD4+ cells.

CDR3 length: 14 amino acids. The rearrangement uses TRBV21-1 and TRBJ2-7; whether TRBD2, the table's D call, matches the DNA was not checked. TRBV21-1 is termed a pseudogene. The TCR comes from a woman under 30 in good health. The sequencing input was blood. CDR3: CTSSKGLAGDEQYF. The CDR3 DNA sequence: TGTACCAGCAGCAAAGGACTAGCGGGAGACGAGCAGTACTTC.